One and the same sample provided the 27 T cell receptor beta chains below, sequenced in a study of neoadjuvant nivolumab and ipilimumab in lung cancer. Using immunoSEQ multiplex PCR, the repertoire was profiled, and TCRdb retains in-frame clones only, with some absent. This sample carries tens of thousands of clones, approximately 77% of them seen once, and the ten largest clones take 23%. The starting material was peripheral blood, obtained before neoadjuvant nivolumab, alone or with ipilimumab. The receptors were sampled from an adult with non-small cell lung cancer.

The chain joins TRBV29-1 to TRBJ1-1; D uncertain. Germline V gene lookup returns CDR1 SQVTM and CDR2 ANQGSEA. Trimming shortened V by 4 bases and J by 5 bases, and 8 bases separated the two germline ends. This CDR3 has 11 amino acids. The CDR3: CSVVRLTEAFF. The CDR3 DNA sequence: TGCAGCGTTGTTAGGCTGACTGAAGCTTTCTTT.

The CDR3 region is CASSLDTGVFYDEQYF. As DNA, the CDR3 is TGCGCCAGCAGCTTGGATACAGGGGTATTCTATGACGAGCAGTACTTC. The chain employs TRBV5-1 and TRBJ2-7; 7 nucleotides match TRBD1. The trim removed 0 bases at V and 5 bases at J, leaving 11 bases unmatched. The CDR3 totals 16 residues. Germline values: CDR1 SGHRS, CDR2 YFSETQ.

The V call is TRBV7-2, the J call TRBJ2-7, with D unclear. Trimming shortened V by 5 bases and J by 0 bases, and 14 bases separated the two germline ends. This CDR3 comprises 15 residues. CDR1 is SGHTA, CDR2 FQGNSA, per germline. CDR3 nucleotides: TGTGCCAGCAGCCCCCAAGGTCCCAGCTCCTACGAGCAGTACTTC. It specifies CASSPQGPSSYEQYF.

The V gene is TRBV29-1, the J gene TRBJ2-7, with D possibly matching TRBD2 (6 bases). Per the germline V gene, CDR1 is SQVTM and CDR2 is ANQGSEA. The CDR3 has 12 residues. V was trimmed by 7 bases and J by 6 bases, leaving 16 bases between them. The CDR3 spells CSASLEGGEQYF. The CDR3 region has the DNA TGCAGCGCCTCCCTAGAGGGAGGCGAGCAGTACTTC.

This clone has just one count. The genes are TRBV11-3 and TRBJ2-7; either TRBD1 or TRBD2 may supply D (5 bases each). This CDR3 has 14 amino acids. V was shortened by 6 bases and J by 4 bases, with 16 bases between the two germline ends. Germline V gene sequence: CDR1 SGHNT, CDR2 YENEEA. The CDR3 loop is CASRPGTGLYEQYF. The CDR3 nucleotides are TGTGCCAGCAGACCCGGGACGGGGCTGTACGAGCAGTACTTC.

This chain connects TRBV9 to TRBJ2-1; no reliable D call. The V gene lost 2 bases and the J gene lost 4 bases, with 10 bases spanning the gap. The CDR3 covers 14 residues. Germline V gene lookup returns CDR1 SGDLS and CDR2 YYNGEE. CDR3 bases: TGTGCCAGCAGCGTGACTGAGTATTACAATGAGCAGTTCTTC. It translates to CASSVTEYYNEQFF.

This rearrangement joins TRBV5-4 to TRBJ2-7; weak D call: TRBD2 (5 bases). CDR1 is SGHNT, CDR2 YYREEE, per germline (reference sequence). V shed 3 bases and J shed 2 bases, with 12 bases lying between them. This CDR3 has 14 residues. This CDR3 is CASSSRVSPYEQYF. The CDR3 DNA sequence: TGTGCCAGCAGCTCGCGGGTGAGTCCCTACGAGCAGTACTTC.

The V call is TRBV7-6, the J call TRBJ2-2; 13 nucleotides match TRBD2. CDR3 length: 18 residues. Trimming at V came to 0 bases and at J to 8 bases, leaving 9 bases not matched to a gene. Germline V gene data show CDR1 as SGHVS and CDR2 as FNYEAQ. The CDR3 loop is CASSLAIAGLAGLGELFF. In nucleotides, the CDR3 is TGTGCCAGCAGCTTAGCGATTGCGGGACTAGCGGGATTGGGGGAGCTGTTTTTT.

Here the CDR3 reads CSAGGGGDTQYF. The CDR3 DNA sequence: TGCAGCGCCGGAGGGGGGGGAGATACGCAGTATTTT. The rearrangement joins TRBV29-1 to TRBJ2-3; D might be TRBD2 (7 bases). Germline V gene data show CDR1 as SQVTM and CDR2 as ANQGSEA. This CDR3 contains 12 residues. V lost 7 bases to trimming and J lost 5 bases, with 13 bases between them.

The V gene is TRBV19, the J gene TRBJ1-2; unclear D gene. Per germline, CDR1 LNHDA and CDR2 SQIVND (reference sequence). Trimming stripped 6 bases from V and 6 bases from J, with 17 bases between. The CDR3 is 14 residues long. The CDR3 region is CASREHLSFDGYTF. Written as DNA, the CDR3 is TGTGCCAGTAGGGAACACCTTAGCTTTGATGGCTACACCTTC.

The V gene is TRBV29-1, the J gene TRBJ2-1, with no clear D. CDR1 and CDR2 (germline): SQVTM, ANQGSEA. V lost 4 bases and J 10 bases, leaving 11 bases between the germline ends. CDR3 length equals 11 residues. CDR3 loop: CSVVRAGEQFF. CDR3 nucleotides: TGCAGCGTTGTTCGAGCCGGGGAGCAGTTCTTC.

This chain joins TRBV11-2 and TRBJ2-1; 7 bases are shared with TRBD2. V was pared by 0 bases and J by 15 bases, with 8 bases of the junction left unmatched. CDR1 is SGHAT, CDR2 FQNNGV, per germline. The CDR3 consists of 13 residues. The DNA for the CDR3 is TGTGCCAGCAGCTTAGAGGGAGGTAGCGGGCCGTTCTTC. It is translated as CASSLEGGSGPFF.

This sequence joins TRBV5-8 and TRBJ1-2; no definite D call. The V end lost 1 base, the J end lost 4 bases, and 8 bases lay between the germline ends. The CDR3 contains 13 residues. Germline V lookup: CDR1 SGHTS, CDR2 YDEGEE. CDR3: CASSLIGSYGYTF. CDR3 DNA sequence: TGTGCCAGCAGCTTGATAGGGAGCTATGGCTACACCTTC.

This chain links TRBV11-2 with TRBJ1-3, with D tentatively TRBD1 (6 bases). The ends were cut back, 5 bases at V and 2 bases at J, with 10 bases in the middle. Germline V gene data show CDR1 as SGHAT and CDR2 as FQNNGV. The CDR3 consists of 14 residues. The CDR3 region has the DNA TGTGCCAGCAGCATGGACAGAACTGGAAACACCATATATTTT. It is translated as CASSMDRTGNTIYF. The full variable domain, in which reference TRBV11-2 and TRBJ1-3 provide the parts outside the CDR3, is EAGVAQSPRYKIIEKRQSVAFWCNPISGHATLYWYQQILGQGPKLLIQFQNNGVVDDSQLPKDRFSAERLKGVDSTLKIQPAKLEDSAVYLCASSMDRTGNTIYFGEGSWLTVV.

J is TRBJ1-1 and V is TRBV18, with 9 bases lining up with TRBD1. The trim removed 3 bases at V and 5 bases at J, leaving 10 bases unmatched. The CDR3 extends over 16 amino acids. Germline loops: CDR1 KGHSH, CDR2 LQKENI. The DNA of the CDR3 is TGTGCCAGCTCACCCCTATCGACAGGGGGATATACTGAAGCTTTCTTT. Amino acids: CASSPLSTGGYTEAFF.

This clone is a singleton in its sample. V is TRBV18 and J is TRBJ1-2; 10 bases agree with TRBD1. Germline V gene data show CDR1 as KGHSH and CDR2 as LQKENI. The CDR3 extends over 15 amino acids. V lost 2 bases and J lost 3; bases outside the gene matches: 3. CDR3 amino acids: CASSPWDRGDYGYTF. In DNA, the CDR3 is TGTGCCAGCTCACCATGGGACAGGGGAGACTATGGCTACACCTTC.

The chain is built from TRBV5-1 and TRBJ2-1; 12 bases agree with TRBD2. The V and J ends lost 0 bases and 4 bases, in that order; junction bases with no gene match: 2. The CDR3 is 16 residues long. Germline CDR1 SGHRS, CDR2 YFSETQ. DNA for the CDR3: TGCGCCAGCAGCTTGGAACTAGCGGGGGGATACAATGAGCAGTTCTTC. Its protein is CASSLELAGGYNEQFF.

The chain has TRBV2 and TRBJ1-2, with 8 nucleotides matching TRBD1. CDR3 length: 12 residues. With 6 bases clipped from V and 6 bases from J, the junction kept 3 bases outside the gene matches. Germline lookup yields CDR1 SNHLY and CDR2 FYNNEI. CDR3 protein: CASRTTGDGYTF. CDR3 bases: TGTGCCAGCAGGACGACAGGGGATGGCTACACCTTC.

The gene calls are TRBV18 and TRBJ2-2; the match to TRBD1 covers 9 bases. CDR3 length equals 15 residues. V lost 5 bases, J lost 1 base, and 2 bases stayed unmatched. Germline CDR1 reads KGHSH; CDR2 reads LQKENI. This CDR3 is CASSAGQGNTGELFF. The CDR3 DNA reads TGTGCCAGCTCAGCGGGACAGGGGAACACCGGGGAGCTGTTTTTT. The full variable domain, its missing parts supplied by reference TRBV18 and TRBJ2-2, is NAGVMQNPRHLVRRRGQEARLRCSPMKGHSHVYWYRQLPEEGLKFMVYLQKENIIDESGMPKERFSAEFPKEGPSILRIQQVVRGDSAAYFCASSAGQGNTGELFFGEGSRLTVL.

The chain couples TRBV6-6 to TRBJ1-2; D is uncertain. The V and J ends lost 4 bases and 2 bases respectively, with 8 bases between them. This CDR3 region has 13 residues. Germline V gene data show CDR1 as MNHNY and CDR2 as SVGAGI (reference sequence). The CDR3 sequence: CASSFSRNYGYTF. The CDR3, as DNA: TGTGCCAGCAGTTTCTCCAGGAACTATGGCTACACCTTC.

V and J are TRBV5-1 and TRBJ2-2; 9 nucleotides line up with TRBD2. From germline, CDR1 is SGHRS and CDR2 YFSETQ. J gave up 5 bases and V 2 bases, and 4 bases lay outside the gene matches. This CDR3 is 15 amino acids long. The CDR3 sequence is CASSLAGGATGELFF. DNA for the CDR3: TGCGCCAGCAGCTTAGCGGGAGGTGCGACCGGGGAGCTGTTTTTT.

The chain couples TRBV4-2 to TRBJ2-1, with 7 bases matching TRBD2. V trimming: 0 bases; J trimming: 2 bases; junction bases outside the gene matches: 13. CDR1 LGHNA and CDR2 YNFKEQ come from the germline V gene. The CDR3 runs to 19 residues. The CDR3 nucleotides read TGTGCCAGCAGCCAAGATTTGGCGTTGCAGCGGGGCACCTACAATGAGCAGTTCTTC. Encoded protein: CASSQDLALQRGTYNEQFF.

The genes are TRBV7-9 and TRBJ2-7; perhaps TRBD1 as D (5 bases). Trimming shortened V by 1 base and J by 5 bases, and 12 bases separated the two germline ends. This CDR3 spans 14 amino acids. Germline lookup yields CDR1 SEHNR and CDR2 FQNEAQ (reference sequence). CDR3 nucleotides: TGTGCCAGCAGCTTAGACGGACAATCAAACGAGCAGTACTTC. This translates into CASSLDGQSNEQYF.

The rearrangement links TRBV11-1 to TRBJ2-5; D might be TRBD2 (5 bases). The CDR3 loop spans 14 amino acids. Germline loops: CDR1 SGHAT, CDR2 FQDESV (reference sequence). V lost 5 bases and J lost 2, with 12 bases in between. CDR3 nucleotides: TGTGCCAGCAGCGAAGGACTGTCACAAGAGACCCAGTACTTC. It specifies CASSEGLSQETQYF.

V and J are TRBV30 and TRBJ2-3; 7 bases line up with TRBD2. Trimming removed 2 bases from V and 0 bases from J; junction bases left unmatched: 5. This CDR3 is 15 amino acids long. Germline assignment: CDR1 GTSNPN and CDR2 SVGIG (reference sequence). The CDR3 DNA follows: TGTGCCTGGAGTTTCGGAGCGGGAAGCACAGATACGCAGTATTTT. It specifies CAWSFGAGSTDTQYF.

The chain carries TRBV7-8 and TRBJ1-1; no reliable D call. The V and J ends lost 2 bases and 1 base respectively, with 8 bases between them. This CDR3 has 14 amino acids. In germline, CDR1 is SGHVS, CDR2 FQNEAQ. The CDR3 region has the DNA TGTGCCAGCAGCTTATCGATTGGGAACACTGAAGCTTTCTTT. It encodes CASSLSIGNTEAFF.

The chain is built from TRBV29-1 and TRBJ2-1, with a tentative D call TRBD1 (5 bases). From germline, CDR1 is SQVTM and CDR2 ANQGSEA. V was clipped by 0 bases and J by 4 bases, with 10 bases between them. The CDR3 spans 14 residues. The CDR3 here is CSVEDLGVYNEQFF. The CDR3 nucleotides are TGCAGCGTTGAAGATCTAGGGGTTTACAATGAGCAGTTCTTC.